One and the same sample provided the 21 T cell receptor beta chains below, sequenced in a study of blood T cell repertoires in COVID-19 (dated by TCRdb to the early 2020s). Receptors were amplified or captured by the immunoSEQ multiplex PCR assay. TCRdb limited this immuneACCESS table to in-frame rearrangements with V and J called. A share of clones is missing; checked studies link under half to unresolved V genes, and the rest is unexplained. In all, the sample holds about 110,000 clones, and more than 65% of those were seen once. The ten largest clones add up to around 4% of the sample. Sequenced material: peripheral blood. The receptors come from a woman of 80 years or more with acute or convalescent COVID-19.

The J gene is TRBJ1-3, the V gene TRBV11-2; weak D call: TRBD1 (6 bases). CDR3 size: 14 residues. The V end was cut by 7 bases, the J end by 6 bases, with 16 bases between. CDR1 is SGHAT and CDR2 is FQNNGV in the germline V gene. In DNA, the CDR3 is TGTGCCAGCAACCCAGGACAGCCGCAAAACACCATATATTTT. Translating gives CASNPGQPQNTIYF.

The gene calls are TRBV7-9 and TRBJ1-1, with 8 nucleotides matching TRBD1. V shed 3 bases and J 5 bases; nucleotides not matched to a gene: 5. The CDR3 runs 14 residues. Germline V gives CDR1 SEHNR, CDR2 FQNEAQ (reference sequence). Here the CDR3 DNA reads TGTGCCAGCAGCTTGTCAGGGGGCGATACTGAAGCTTTCTTT. This sequence encodes CASSLSGGDTEAFF.

The rearrangement joins TRBV9 to TRBJ2-3; 7 positions match TRBD2. Per germline, CDR1 SGDLS and CDR2 YYNGEE. The CDR3 contains 15 residues. The J segment lost 1 base and the V segment lost 0 bases, leaving 2 bases of the junction unmatched. Written as DNA, the CDR3 is TGTGCCAGCAGCGTAGCAAGCGGGGGCACAGATACGCAGTATTTT. Translated, it gives CASSVASGGTDTQYF. Full variable domain (missing parts from reference TRBV9 and TRBJ2-3): DSGVTQTPKHLITATGQRVTLRCSPRSGDLSVYWYQQSLDQGLQFLIQYYNGEERAKGNILERFSAQQFPDLHSELNLSSLELGDSALYFCASSVASGGTDTQYFGPGTRLTVL.

This chain joins TRBV7-9 and TRBJ2-5; 11 nucleotides agree with TRBD2. V gave up 3 bases and J gave up 4 bases; unmatched junction bases: 7. Germline V gene data show CDR1 as SEHNR and CDR2 as FQNEAQ (reference sequence). The CDR3 has 16 amino acids. CDR3 region: CASSFRLAGWGETQYF. The CDR3 nucleotides are TGTGCCAGCAGCTTTCGACTAGCGGGATGGGGAGAGACCCAGTACTTC.

The CDR3 DNA sequence: TGTGCCAGCAGCGACTCAGCCGATAACATTCAGTACTTC. Amino acids: CASSDSADNIQYF. The chain employs TRBV3-1 (or the pseudogene TRBV3-2) and TRBJ2-4; D is ambiguous. V lost 5 bases and J lost 7, with 12 bases in between. Per germline, CDR1 LGHDT and CDR2 YNNKEL (reference sequence). The CDR3 contains 13 residues.

This chain connects TRBV3-1 (or the pseudogene TRBV3-2) to TRBJ1-3, with 7 bases fitting TRBD1. V dropped 2 bases and J dropped 4; count of bases not matched to a gene: 5. The CDR3 totals 15 residues. Looked up from germline, CDR1 is LGHDT and CDR2 is YNNKEL (reference sequence). The CDR3 sequence is CASSQTGVKGNTIYF. The CDR3 coding sequence is TGTGCCAGCAGCCAAACAGGGGTGAAAGGAAACACCATATATTTT.

V gene TRBV6-2 or TRBV6-3 combines with J gene TRBJ2-1; tentatively, D is TRBD1 (6 bases). The CDR3 is 12 residues long. Trimming removed 6 bases at V and 6 bases at J, with 9 bases between. Germline CDR1 is MNHEY and CDR2 is SVGEGT. The CDR3 sequence is CASSHRVNEQFF. DNA of the CDR3: TGTGCCAGCAGCCACAGGGTCAATGAGCAGTTCTTC.

The V gene is TRBV28, the J gene TRBJ1-1; no clear D. V lost 5 bases, J lost 11 bases, and 21 bases lay in between. Germline V gives CDR1 MDHEN, CDR2 SYDVKM. CDR3 length: 14 residues. Here the CDR3 DNA reads TGTGCCAGCAGTGGCCCCGTCGGCGGCGGCGGGGCTTTCTTT. Translation gives CASSGPVGGGGAFF.

This clone was detected only a few times. The gene calls are TRBV2 and TRBJ2-2; D is ambiguous. CDR3 length equals 13 residues. The germline gives CDR1 SNHLY, CDR2 FYNNEI. The V end was cut by 5 bases, the J end by 1 base, with 5 bases between. CDR3 DNA: TGTGCCAGCAGTAACAGGAACACCGGGGAGCTGTTTTTT. Its translation is CASSNRNTGELFF. Full variable domain (rest looked up from reference TRBV2 and TRBJ2-2): EPEVTQTPSHQVTQMGQEVILRCVPISNHLYFYWYRQILGQKVEFLVSFYNNEISEKSEIFDDQFSVERPDGSNFTLKIRSTKLEDSAMYFCASSNRNTGELFFGEGSRLTVL.

The V call is TRBV7-6, the J call TRBJ1-4; 9 nucleotides agree with TRBD1. The CDR3 runs 15 residues. Trimming at V came to 2 bases and at J to 5 bases, leaving 3 bases not matched to a gene. Germline V gene data show CDR1 as SGHVS and CDR2 as FNYEAQ. CDR3 amino acids: CASSLTGTGNEKLFF. The CDR3 bases are TGTGCCAGCAGCTTAACCGGGACAGGGAATGAAAAACTGTTTTTT.

J is TRBJ2-7 and V is TRBV5-1, with a possible D match to TRBD1 (5 bases). There are 17 residues in the CDR3. CDR1 is SGHRS and CDR2 is YFSETQ in the germline V gene. Trimming took off 0 bases at V and 4 bases at J, with 20 bases between the two ends. CDR3 bases: TGCGCCAGCAGCTTGGTTTTCAGGACACAAGGCCGGTACGAGCAGTACTTC. Its translation: CASSLVFRTQGRYEQYF.

The V and J genes are TRBV5-1 and TRBJ2-3; 9 positions match TRBD2. Germline V gives CDR1 SGHRS, CDR2 YFSETQ. The CDR3 consists of 17 residues. J gave up 2 bases and V 0 bases, and 7 bases lay outside the gene matches. The DNA for the CDR3 is TGCGCCAGCAGCTTGGAATATAGCGGGAGCTCCACAGATACGCAGTATTTT. Residues: CASSLEYSGSSTDTQYF.

V gene TRBV12-2 combines with J gene TRBJ2-1; the table's D call of TRBD2 was not tested on the DNA. TRBV12-2 is marked as a pseudogene. The CDR3 runs to 20 residues. The DNA of the CDR3 is TGTGCAAGTCGCTACCCCGGGACTAGCGTGGTAGGTCCCTCCTACAATGAGCAGTTCTTC. This gives the protein CASRYPGTSVVGPSYNEQFF.

This rearrangement joins TRBV10-3 to TRBJ2-1; TRBD2 matches 7 bases. The CDR3 spans 13 residues. The trim removed 9 bases at V and 4 bases at J, leaving 6 bases unmatched. The germline V gene encodes CDR1 ENHRY and CDR2 SYGVKD. For the CDR3, the DNA is TGTGCCATTGGGGGGGTTGGTTACAATGAGCAGTTCTTC. Its translation: CAIGGVGYNEQFF.

This chain joins TRBV11-2 and TRBJ2-5, with D possibly TRBD2 on 7 matching bases. Germline-derived CDR1 and CDR2 are SGHAT and FQNNGV. V lost 5 bases and J lost 1, with 17 bases in between. The CDR3 runs to 16 residues. The CDR3 sequence: CASSPGGATIQETQYF. CDR3 bases: TGTGCCAGCAGCCCTGGGGGGGCTACCATCCAAGAGACCCAGTACTTC.

The V call is TRBV27, the J call TRBJ1-1, with D tentatively TRBD1 (5 bases). Per the germline V gene, CDR1 is MNHEY and CDR2 is SMNVEV (reference sequence). This CDR3 has 12 residues. V gave up 1 base and J gave up 11 bases, with 11 bases separating them. The CDR3 loop reads CASSLYGGSAFF. DNA of the CDR3: TGTGCCAGCAGTTTATACGGGGGATCGGCTTTCTTT.

V usage is TRBV4-2 and J usage is TRBJ2-2; D unclear. CDR1 and CDR2 (germline): LGHNA, YNFKEQ. The CDR3 consists of 16 residues. V was cut by 0 bases and J by 6 bases, with 14 bases left in between. DNA for the CDR3: TGTGCCAGCAGCCAAGATCTACGGGTCGGCGCCGGGGAGCTGTTTTTT. Translating gives CASSQDLRVGAGELFF.

The sample holds one count of this clone. The identical CDR3 is also encoded by other nucleotide sequences in the sample. The rearrangement uses TRBV28 and TRBJ2-7; TRBD1 or TRBD2 may be the D gene (6 bases each). The CDR3 covers 14 residues. Germline V CDR1 and CDR2: MDHEN, SYDVKM. Between the trimmed V and J ends, which lost 6 bases and 2 bases, there was a span of 14 bases. The CDR3 loop is CASSLGGGTYEQYF. The CDR3, as DNA: TGTGCCAGCAGCTTAGGGGGAGGCACCTACGAGCAGTACTTC.

This sequence joins TRBV2 and TRBJ1-2, with 7 bases aligning to TRBD1. The CDR3 length is 17 residues. Trimming at V came to 0 bases and at J to 4 bases, leaving 11 bases not matched to a gene. Germline V gene lookup returns CDR1 SNHLY and CDR2 FYNNEI. Here the CDR3 DNA reads TGTGCCAGCAGTGAAGCGGGTATAGGACAGGAAGGCTATGGCTACACCTTC. It yields the protein CASSEAGIGQEGYGYTF.

The chain combines TRBV7-9 with TRBJ1-1; no firm D call. The CDR3 spans 15 residues. Germline V gene lookup returns CDR1 SEHNR and CDR2 FQNEAQ (reference sequence). The V and J ends lost 5 bases and 0 bases respectively, with 13 bases between them. For the CDR3, the DNA is TGTGCCAGCAGCCCCCGGGGAAGAATGAACACTGAAGCTTTCTTT. As protein: CASSPRGRMNTEAFF.

V and J are TRBV5-6 and TRBJ2-7, with 8 bases aligning to TRBD2. This CDR3 comprises 16 residues. J was trimmed by 8 bases and V by 2 bases; bases with no gene match: 15. From germline, CDR1 is SGHDT and CDR2 YYEEEE. The CDR3 reads CASSFAGGRGSGKQYF. The DNA of the CDR3 is TGTGCCAGCAGCTTCGCGGGGGGACGGGGATCCGGAAAGCAGTACTTC. Combining the CDR3 with reference TRBV5-6 and TRBJ2-7 gives the whole variable domain DAGVTQSPTHLIKTRGQQVTLRCSPKSGHDTVSWYQQALGQGPQFIFQYYEEEERQRGNFPDRFSGHQFPNYSSELNVNALLLGDSALYLCASSFAGGRGSGKQYFGPGTRLTVT.